Following are 17 T cell receptor beta chains from one sample sequenced in a study of cytomegalovirus exposure and HLA in healthy donors (dated by TCRdb to 2015 to 2018). The method behind the library was the immunoSEQ multiplex PCR assay. For the multiplex PCR, a mixture combining 60 forward primers for TCR Vbeta segments and 13 reverse primers for TCR Jbeta segments was used. This is the immuneACCESS table as TCRdb keeps it, with only in-frame sequences that have V and J called. A part of the clones is gone; compared with another copy, unresolved V genes explain less than half, and the rest is unexplained. The sample yields 90,000 to 100,000 clones; 60% to 85% were counted once. The ten biggest clones cover approximately 4.4% of the sample. Input material: PBMCs. The source of these receptors is a woman aged 40 to 50 in good health and CMV-seronegative.

V and J are TRBV5-6 and TRBJ1-2; 10 nucleotides align to TRBD1. This CDR3 has 14 residues. Germline V CDR1 and CDR2: SGHDT, YYEEEE. V shed 4 bases and J 6 bases; nucleotides not matched to a gene: 6. This chain's CDR3 is CASSGTGERDGYTF. The CDR3 coding sequence is TGTGCCAGCAGCGGGACAGGGGAAAGGGATGGCTACACCTTC.

The chain recombines TRBV28 with TRBJ1-2; a possible D gene is TRBD1 (6 bases). The CDR3 extends over 14 amino acids. Germline CDR1 and CDR2: MDHEN and SYDVKM. Trimming took 4 bases from V and 5 from J, leaving 14 bases between them. The CDR3, as DNA: TGTGCCAGCAGTTCCGACAGGTTCTTTTATGGCTACACCTTC. Translation gives CASSSDRFFYGYTF.

The J gene is TRBJ2-2, the V gene TRBV7-2; D is unresolved. Trimming removed 2 bases from V and 1 base from J, with 11 bases in between. The germline V gene has CDR1 SGHTA and CDR2 FQGNSA. This CDR3 region has 16 residues. CDR3: CASSLQRPKNTGELFF. The CDR3 DNA follows: TGTGCCAGCAGCTTACAGCGACCTAAGAACACCGGGGAGCTGTTTTTT.

This chain connects TRBV4-1 to TRBJ1-4; tentative D call: TRBD1 (6 bases). The CDR3 has 15 residues. V was shortened by 3 bases and J by 8 bases, with 16 bases between the two germline ends. Germline values: CDR1 MGHRA, CDR2 YSYEKL. The CDR3 loop is CASSHPGHLFEKLFF. Written as DNA, the CDR3 is TGCGCCAGCAGCCATCCGGGACACCTTTTCGAAAAACTGTTTTTT.

The rearrangement uses TRBV11-2 and TRBJ2-7; 7 bases agree with TRBD1. The CDR3 is made up of 13 amino acids. Germline V gene sequence: CDR1 SGHAT, CDR2 FQNNGV. The J segment lost 1 base and the V segment lost 5 bases, leaving 2 bases of the junction unmatched. The CDR3 sequence is CASSPTGSYEQYF. The CDR3 nucleotides are TGTGCCAGCAGCCCGACAGGGTCCTACGAGCAGTACTTC.

This clone was seen a single time. The rearrangement uses TRBV5-1 and TRBJ2-1; D possibly corresponds to TRBD2 (6 bases). The CDR3 length is 14 residues. V shed 0 bases and J shed 7 bases, with 11 bases lying between them. Germline V gene lookup returns CDR1 SGHRS and CDR2 YFSETQ. DNA of the CDR3: TGCGCCAGCAGCTTGGGGGACTGGATGAATGAGCAGTTCTTC. Protein product: CASSLGDWMNEQFF.

The V and J genes are TRBV5-6 and TRBJ2-2; TRBD1 agrees at 8 bases. Germline CDR1 is SGHDT and CDR2 is YYEEEE. This CDR3 region has 17 residues. J lost 3 bases, V lost 0 bases, and 7 bases had no gene match. The CDR3, as DNA: TGTGCCAGCAGCTTGGACAGGGGGATCCTGTACACCGGGGAGCTGTTTTTT. It translates to CASSLDRGILYTGELFF.

The V and J genes are TRBV15 and TRBJ1-5; the match to TRBD1 covers 10 bases. The germline gives CDR1 LNHNV, CDR2 YYDKDF (reference sequence). This CDR3 is 14 amino acids long. With 6 bases clipped from V and 4 bases from J, the junction kept 3 bases outside the gene matches. CDR3 sequence reads: CATRGQGRNQPQHF. The CDR3 nucleotides are TGTGCCACCAGGGGACAGGGGAGGAATCAGCCCCAGCATTTT.

The chain carries TRBV6-5 and TRBJ2-6; D call uncertain. Trimming took off 7 bases at V and 2 bases at J, with 6 bases between the two ends. The CDR3 is made up of 13 amino acids. Germline CDR1 is MNHEY and CDR2 is SVGAGI. CDR3 coding DNA: TGTGCCAGCAATGGGCCTGGGGCCAACGTCCTGACTTTC. This sequence encodes CASNGPGANVLTF.

This rearrangement joins TRBV29-1 to TRBJ2-7, with D tentatively TRBD1 or TRBD2 (5 bases each). The CDR3 runs to 11 residues. The V and J ends lost 4 bases and 7 bases respectively, with 11 bases between them. Germline CDR1 is SQVTM and CDR2 is ANQGSEA. CDR3 bases: TGCAGCGTTGTAGAGGGGCGAGAGCAGTACTTC. It codes for CSVVEGREQYF.

As concerns this clone: The junction departs from germline at one end; a sequencing error may be responsible. Written as DNA, the CDR3 is TGTGCCAGCAGCCATTTGACAGGGTTTTCCTTC. Translating gives CASSHLTGFSF. The chain has TRBV14 and TRBJ1-2, with 7 bases matching TRBD1. The CDR3 covers 11 residues. Looked up from germline, CDR1 is SGHDN and CDR2 is FVKESK.

J is TRBJ2-5 and V is TRBV18, with TRBD1 matching over 8 bases. After removal of 4 bases from V and 1 base from J, the junction contained 5 bases not matched to a gene. The CDR3 loop spans 15 amino acids. Germline V gene sequence: CDR1 KGHSH, CDR2 LQKENI. The CDR3 region is CASSQIGTGQETQYF. The CDR3 DNA follows: TGTGCCAGCTCACAAATCGGGACAGGCCAAGAGACCCAGTACTTC.

This clone was counted between two and nine times. V and J are TRBV28 and TRBJ2-3, with TRBD1 matching over 8 bases. The germline V gene has CDR1 MDHEN and CDR2 SYDVKM. The CDR3 is made up of 16 amino acids. After removal of 6 bases from V and 0 bases from J, the junction contained 8 bases not matched to a gene. The CDR3 reads CASSPVGTGSTDTQYF. In DNA form, the CDR3 reads TGTGCCAGCAGCCCTGTCGGGACAGGTAGCACAGATACGCAGTATTTT.

This clone was observed a single time. The chain has TRBV27 and TRBJ2-5; TRBD1 matches 11 bases. The CDR3 covers 15 residues. The germline V gene has CDR1 MNHEY and CDR2 SMNVEV (reference sequence). Losses at the gene ends were 6 bases for V and 2 bases for J; bases not matched to a gene: 5. The CDR3 sequence: CASRGDRGNQETQYF. DNA for the CDR3: TGTGCCAGCAGGGGGGACAGGGGGAATCAAGAGACCCAGTACTTC.

The chain recombines TRBV2 with TRBJ2-7; D might be TRBD1 (5 bases). V gave up 0 bases and J gave up 3 bases, with 18 bases separating them. The V gene's germline CDR1 is SNHLY and CDR2 FYNNEI. The CDR3 contains 17 residues. CDR3: CASSEALSIAGNYEQYF. DNA for the CDR3: TGTGCCAGCAGTGAAGCGCTTAGTATAGCAGGGAACTACGAGCAGTACTTC.

V gene TRBV2 combines with J gene TRBJ1-5, with D perhaps TRBD1 (6 bases). The germline V gene encodes CDR1 SNHLY and CDR2 FYNNEI. Between the trimmed V and J ends, which lost 7 bases and 4 bases, there was a span of 14 bases. The CDR3 sequence is 14 residues long. The CDR3 nucleotides are TGTGCCAGCAAGGGGGGAGGGGGAAATCAGCCCCAGCATTTT. Translating it yields CASKGGGGNQPQHF.

The chain is built from TRBV5-1 and TRBJ1-1; D may be TRBD1 (6 bases). Germline V lookup: CDR1 SGHRS, CDR2 YFSETQ. This CDR3 spans 14 amino acids. Trimming left V 0 bases short and J 4 bases short, with 10 bases between. The CDR3 here is CASSLDIGGTEAFF. The CDR3 nucleotides read TGCGCCAGCAGCTTGGATATAGGGGGCACTGAAGCTTTCTTT.